This entry describes one T cell receptor (beta chain). Its antigen is undetermined. This CDR3 region has 17 residues. Looked up from germline, CDR1 is SEHNR and CDR2 is FQNEAQ (reference sequence). V shed 0 bases, J shed 3 bases, and the junction held 7 bases outside the gene matches. Amplification used 60 Vbeta primers and 13 Jbeta primers. Sequencing used immunoSEQ multiplex PCR; TCRdb keeps in-frame clones, though not all of them. This sample carries some 91,000 clones, more than 75% of them seen once, and the ten largest clones take around a tenth. The data are from a study of cytomegalovirus exposure and HLA in healthy donors. Findings of the study overall: An analysis that came later showed most CMV-associated TCR beta chains appearing HLA-restricted.

This sequence was found in a man under 40 in good health and CMV-seropositive. V is TRBV7-9 and J is TRBJ2-7; 11 bases align to TRBD2. Source material: PBMCs. For the CDR3, the DNA is TGTGCCAGCAGCTTAGCGAGAGATCTAGCGGGAGGCTACGAGCAGTACTTC. Its protein is CASSLARDLAGGYEQYF.